The rows below give T cell receptor beta chains drawn from one sample of a study of blood T cell repertoires in COVID-19. Here immunoSEQ multiplex PCR was the method, and the copy in TCRdb shows in-frame clones only, minus some. The sample gives about 95,000 clones, 89% of which show up once; approximately 3.6% is in the top ten. Specimen: peripheral blood. All receptors derive from a woman in her 70s with acute or convalescent COVID-19. Each CDR3 is given with its conserved first and last residue. Fields, in order: V gene, clone size, J gene, D gene, CDR3 protein, CDR3 DNA. D genes are given only for firm matches. The size of a clone is reported for some rows only, either as once, few or many, or as a class for expanded clones.

V: TRBV19
size: few
J: TRBJ1-2
D: TRBD1
CDR3: CASSIERTGGVSYTF
DNA: TGTGCCAGTAGTATAGAGCGGACAGGGGGCGTTAGCTACACCTTC

V: TRBV6-5
size: .
J: TRBJ1-2
D: .
CDR3: CASSYSWGESYGYTF
DNA: TGTGCCAGCAGTTACTCGTGGGGAGAGTCCTATGGCTACACCTTC

V: TRBV30
size: .
J: TRBJ1-4
D: .
CDR3: CAWRTPGSNEKLFF
DNA: TGTGCCTGGAGAACACCGGGATCTAATGAAAAACTGTTTTTT

V: TRBV27
size: .
J: TRBJ2-5
D: .
CDR3: CASSFRSLGSSLGTQYF
DNA: TGTGCCAGCAGTTTCCGCAGCCTGGGCAGCAGTTTGGGGACCCAGTACTTC

V: TRBV3-1/TRBV3-2
size: .
J: TRBJ2-5
D: .
CDR3: CASSPRVAETQYF
DNA: TGTGCCAGCAGCCCCAGGGTAGCAGAGACCCAGTACTTC

V: TRBV5-4
size: .
J: TRBJ2-1
D: .
CDR3: CASSPPPGLPSDEQFF
DNA: TGTGCCAGCAGCCCCCCCCCGGGACTGCCGTCCGATGAGCAGTTCTTC

V: TRBV6-6
size: .
J: TRBJ2-7
D: .
CDR3: CASTKPGSDEQYF
DNA: TGTGCCAGCACCAAACCCGGGTCCGACGAGCAGTACTTC

V: TRBV7-2
size: .
J: TRBJ1-5
D: .
CDR3: CASSFQNQPQHF
DNA: TGTGCCAGCAGCTTCCAAAATCAGCCCCAGCATTTT

V: TRBV28
size: .
J: TRBJ1-4
D: TRBD1
CDR3: CASRNTGTGNEKLFF
DNA: TGTGCCAGCAGGAACACCGGGACAGGGAATGAAAAACTGTTTTTT

V: TRBV7-2
size: .
J: TRBJ1-4
D: .
CDR3: CASSLEAGANEKLFF
DNA: TGTGCCAGCAGCTTAGAAGCGGGGGCTAATGAAAAACTGTTTTTT

V: TRBV6-2/TRBV6-3
size: .
J: TRBJ2-7
D: TRBD2
CDR3: CASSLGGEQYF
DNA: TGTGCCAGCAGTCTCGGGGGGGAGCAGTACTTC

V: TRBV10-1
size: once
J: TRBJ2-7
D: TRBD2
CDR3: CASSTHRTSGNNEQYF
DNA: TGCGCCAGCAGTACCCATAGGACTAGCGGGAACAACGAGCAGTACTTC

V: TRBV9
size: .
J: TRBJ2-5
D: .
CDR3: CASSPRASLQGETQYF
DNA: TGTGCCAGCAGCCCTAGGGCCTCATTGCAGGGGGAGACCCAGTACTTC

V: TRBV18
size: once
J: TRBJ2-3
D: TRBD1
CDR3: CASSPRTGFTDTQYF
DNA: TGTGCCAGCTCACCTCGGACAGGGTTTACAGATACGCAGTATTTT

V: TRBV18
size: .
J: TRBJ1-5
D: .
CDR3: CASSQGNSNQPQHF
DNA: TGTGCCAGCTCACAGGGGAATAGCAATCAGCCCCAGCATTTT

V: TRBV7-7
size: once
J: TRBJ2-1
D: .
CDR3: CASSLGANYNEQFF
DNA: TGTGCCAGCAGCTTAGGGGCAAACTACAATGAGCAGTTCTTC

V: TRBV2
size: .
J: TRBJ2-6
D: TRBD2
CDR3: CASLRLAGGLSGANVLTF
DNA: TGTGCCAGCTTAAGACTAGCGGGGGGCCTCTCTGGGGCCAACGTCCTGACTTTC

V: TRBV4-1
size: .
J: TRBJ1-1
D: .
CDR3: CASSQGRGGTEAFF
DNA: TGCGCCAGCAGCCAAGGGCGGGGGGGGACTGAAGCTTTCTTT

V: TRBV12-3/TRBV12-4
size: .
J: TRBJ1-1
D: TRBD1
CDR3: CASTGQGFTEAFF
DNA: TGTGCCAGCACCGGACAGGGGTTCACTGAAGCTTTCTTT

V: TRBV4-2
size: .
J: TRBJ1-2
D: TRBD1
CDR3: CASSRAGGTVNGYTF
DNA: TGTGCCAGCAGCCGAGCAGGGGGTACGGTTAATGGCTACACCTTC

V: TRBV29-1
size: .
J: TRBJ1-1
D: .
CDR3: CSVEDRPNTEAFF
DNA: TGCAGCGTTGAAGACAGGCCGAACACTGAAGCTTTCTTT

V: TRBV6-6
size: .
J: TRBJ1-4
D: .
CDR3: CASYNPRTNEKLFF
DNA: TGTGCCAGCTACAACCCTAGAACTAATGAAAAACTGTTTTTT

V: TRBV27
size: .
J: TRBJ1-3
D: TRBD1
CDR3: CASRGQGGSGNTIYF
DNA: TGTGCCAGCCGAGGACAGGGCGGCTCTGGAAACACCATATATTTT

V: TRBV10-1
size: .
J: TRBJ2-3
D: .
CDR3: CASSERFRDTQYF
DNA: TGCGCCAGCAGTGAGCGTTTTCGGGATACGCAGTATTTT

V: TRBV5-1
size: .
J: TRBJ2-7
D: .
CDR3: CASSLDRDYEQYF
DNA: TGCGCCAGCAGTTTGGATCGAGACTACGAGCAGTACTTC

V: TRBV5-1
size: .
J: TRBJ2-2
D: .
CDR3: CASSLEQGPGELFF
DNA: TGCGCCAGCAGCTTGGAACAGGGCCCCGGGGAGCTGTTTTTT

V: TRBV11-3
size: .
J: TRBJ2-1
D: TRBD1
CDR3: CASSLGQDLSYNEQFF
DNA: TGTGCCAGCAGCCTCGGACAGGACTTATCCTACAATGAGCAGTTCTTC

V: TRBV19
size: .
J: TRBJ2-1
D: .
CDR3: CASREGSSYNEQFF
DNA: TGTGCCAGTAGGGAGGGGAGCTCCTACAATGAGCAGTTCTTC

V: TRBV6-1
size: .
J: TRBJ1-6
D: .
CDR3: CASSERGAGSHSPLHF
DNA: TGTGCCAGCAGTGAACGGGGGGCAGGGAGTCATTCACCCCTCCACTTT

V: TRBV28
size: once
J: TRBJ1-5
D: TRBD1
CDR3: CASSILTGAQQNQPQHF
DNA: TGTGCCAGCAGTATCCTGACAGGGGCCCAACAAAATCAGCCCCAGCATTTT

V: TRBV3-1/TRBV3-2
size: few
J: TRBJ1-1
D: .
CDR3: CASSQTRTEAFF
DNA: TGTGCCAGCAGCCAAACTCGGACTGAAGCTTTCTTT

V: TRBV27
size: .
J: TRBJ1-1
D: .
CDR3: CASSPWQSNTEAFF
DNA: TGTGCCAGCTCCCCTTGGCAGTCTAACACTGAAGCTTTCTTT

V: TRBV10-1
size: .
J: TRBJ2-2
D: .
CDR3: CASSEGGTANTGELFF
DNA: TGCGCCAGCAGTGAGGGCGGAACCGCGAACACCGGGGAGCTGTTTTTT

V: TRBV7-9
size: .
J: TRBJ2-1
D: TRBD2
CDR3: CASSSTSGRVAGNEQFF
DNA: TGTGCCAGCAGCTCGACTAGCGGGAGAGTTGCAGGAAATGAGCAGTTCTTC

V: TRBV6-5
size: .
J: TRBJ1-4
D: TRBD1
CDR3: CASRNDRVEKLFF
DNA: TGTGCCAGCAGAAACGACAGGGTTGAAAAACTGTTTTTT

V: TRBV30
size: few
J: TRBJ1-2
D: TRBD1
CDR3: CAWRRDSWETNYGYTF
DNA: TGTGCCTGGAGGCGGGACAGTTGGGAAACTAACTATGGCTACACCTTC

V: TRBV12-5
size: .
J: TRBJ2-1
D: TRBD1
CDR3: CASGLTGSDEQFF
DNA: TGTGCTAGTGGCCTGACAGGGTCGGATGAGCAGTTCTTC

V: TRBV3-1/TRBV3-2
size: .
J: TRBJ2-5
D: .
CDR3: CASSSGHKETQYF
DNA: TGTGCCAGCAGTTCCGGACACAAAGAGACCCAGTACTTC

V: TRBV19
size: .
J: TRBJ2-2
D: .
CDR3: CASSIRGGAGTGELFF
DNA: TGTGCCAGTAGTATACGCGGGGGCGCCGGCACCGGGGAGCTGTTTTTT

V: TRBV5-4
size: .
J: TRBJ1-4
D: .
CDR3: CASSLGGQPPSMFF
DNA: TGTGCCAGCAGCTTGGGGGGGCAGCCACCGTCGATGTTTTTT

V: TRBV20-1
size: .
J: TRBJ2-7
D: .
CDR3: CSATDTYEQYF
DNA: TGCAGTGCCACTGACACTTACGAGCAGTACTTC

V: TRBV15
size: .
J: TRBJ1-5
D: TRBD1
CDR3: CATSRFGRGPGQPQHF
DNA: TGTGCCACCAGCAGATTCGGCAGGGGGCCAGGGCAGCCCCAGCATTTT

V: TRBV5-1
size: .
J: TRBJ1-1
D: .
CDR3: CASKEGSNTEAFF
DNA: TGCGCCAGCAAGGAGGGGAGCAACACTGAAGCTTTCTTT

V: TRBV27
size: once
J: TRBJ1-5
D: TRBD1
CDR3: CASRSGTGGNQPQHF
DNA: TGTGCCAGCAGGTCCGGGACAGGGGGGAATCAGCCCCAGCATTTT

V: TRBV7-2
size: .
J: TRBJ2-2
D: .
CDR3: CASSFRAGELFF
DNA: TGTGCCAGCAGCTTTCGCGCCGGGGAGCTGTTTTTT

V: TRBV24-1
size: .
J: TRBJ1-2
D: .
CDR3: CATSDAGGVNYGYTF
DNA: TGTGCCACCAGTGACGCGGGGGGTGTCAACTATGGCTACACCTTC

V: TRBV2
size: .
J: TRBJ2-7
D: TRBD1
CDR3: CASKGQGDSEQYF
DNA: TGTGCCAGCAAGGGACAGGGTGATAGCGAGCAGTACTTC

V: TRBV7-9
size: .
J: TRBJ1-2
D: .
CDR3: CASSDWGGRKNYGYTF
DNA: TGTGCCAGCAGCGATTGGGGGGGACGGAAAAACTATGGCTACACCTTC

V: TRBV7-8
size: .
J: TRBJ2-1
D: .
CDR3: CASSTALATYYNEQFF
DNA: TGTGCCAGCAGCACGGCGCTAGCTACCTACTACAATGAGCAGTTCTTC

V: TRBV6-6
size: .
J: TRBJ1-2
D: .
CDR3: CASSYSQGPYGYTF
DNA: TGTGCCAGCAGTTACTCACAGGGCCCCTATGGCTACACCTTC

V: TRBV3-1/TRBV3-2
size: few
J: TRBJ1-1
D: TRBD1
CDR3: CASSLGQGSTEAFF
DNA: TGTGCCAGCAGCCTTGGACAGGGGAGCACTGAAGCTTTCTTT